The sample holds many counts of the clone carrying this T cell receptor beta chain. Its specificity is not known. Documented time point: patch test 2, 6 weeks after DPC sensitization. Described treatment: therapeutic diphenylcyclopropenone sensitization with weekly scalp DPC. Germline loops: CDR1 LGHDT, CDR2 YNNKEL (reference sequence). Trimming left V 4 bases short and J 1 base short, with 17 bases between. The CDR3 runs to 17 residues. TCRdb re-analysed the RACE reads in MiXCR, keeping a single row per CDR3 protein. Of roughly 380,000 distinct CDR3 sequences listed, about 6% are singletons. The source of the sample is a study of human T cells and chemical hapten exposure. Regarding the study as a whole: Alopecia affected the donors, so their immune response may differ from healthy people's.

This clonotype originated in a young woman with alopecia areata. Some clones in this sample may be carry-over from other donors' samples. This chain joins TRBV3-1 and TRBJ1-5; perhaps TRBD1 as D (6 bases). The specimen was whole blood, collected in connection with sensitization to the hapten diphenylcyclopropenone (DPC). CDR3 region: CASSPERGRGSNQPQHF. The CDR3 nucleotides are TGTGCCAGCAGCCCGGAAAGGGGCAGGGGAAGCAATCAGCCCCAGCATTTT.